The T cell receptor (beta chain) under discussion was sequenced for a study of T cells expressing NK-cell markers. Background on the study: HCMV seropositivity characterized seven of the eight sequenced donors, and seronegativity one.

In germline, CDR1 is LNHDA, CDR2 SQIVND (reference sequence). The length of the CDR3 is 13 residues. As concerns this clonotype: Its antigen is not identified.

TCRdb re-called the 5' RACE reads, yielding one record per CDR3 amino acid sequence without DNA. The sample table includes more than 400,000 distinct CDR3 sequences. Study-level points and caveats: No clear determination of HCMV specificity was made for expanded NKG2C+ T cell clones.

The sequencing sample was made of blood T cells: a sorted CD56 or NKG2C T cell subset, CD4+ or CD8+ T cells, or bulk PBMC T cells (not recorded which). This receptor was obtained from a woman aged 18 to 75 in good health. The rearrangement uses TRBV19 and TRBJ2-1; TCRdb calls TRBD1, which cannot be checked without DNA. CDR3 protein: CASIGNRGDEQFF.